This TCR beta chain was identified in a study of cytomegalovirus exposure and HLA in healthy donors. Overall study: The roughly 120 validation repertoires matched the approximately 670 first-cohort repertoires in platform, a later analysis reported. General study results and limits: Rarity held for most TCR sequences, but there were some public TCRs that occurred in many donors. Some TCR beta chains (over 150 of them) were listed as cytomegalovirus-associated.

With respect to this clone: Its antigen remains unidentified.

Repertoires were generated with immunoSEQ multiplex PCR, while TCRdb's copy carries only in-frame clones and drops some. The sample lists about 100,000 clones, 90% to 97% seen once, with under 0.75% in the top ten. This CDR3 is 16 amino acids long. Germline V gene data show CDR1 as ENHRY and CDR2 as SYGVKD. Between the trimmed V and J ends, which lost 2 bases and 1 base, there was a span of 14 bases. The sequence came from a woman in her late teens or twenties in good health and CMV-seronegative. The chain couples TRBV10-3 to TRBJ1-1; the D is unclear. Sequencing was carried out using PBMCs. CDR3 in DNA: TGTGCCATCAGTGAGCTTCCGACCCGGGAGAACACTGAAGCTTTCTTT. It translates to CAISELPTRENTEAFF.